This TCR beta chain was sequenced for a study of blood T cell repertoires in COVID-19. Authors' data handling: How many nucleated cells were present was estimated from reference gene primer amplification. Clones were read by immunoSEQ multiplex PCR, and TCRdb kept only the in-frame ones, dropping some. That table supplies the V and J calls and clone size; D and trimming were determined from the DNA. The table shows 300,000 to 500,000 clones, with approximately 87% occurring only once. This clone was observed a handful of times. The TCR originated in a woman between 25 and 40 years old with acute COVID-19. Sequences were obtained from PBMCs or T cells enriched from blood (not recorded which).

The CDR3 loop reads CASSLNQGNIQYF. In DNA, the CDR3 is TGCGCCAGCAGCTTGAACCAGGGGAACATTCAGTACTTC. V is TRBV5-1 and J is TRBJ2-4; possibly TRBD1 for D (6 bases). The CDR3 totals 13 residues. The V and J ends lost 1 base and 7 bases respectively, with 9 bases between them. CDR1 SGHRS and CDR2 YFSETQ come from the germline V gene.